This T cell receptor beta chain was recorded in a study of T-cell reconstitution after alpha-beta-depleted transplantation in children. Study conclusions and caveats: The authors attributed T-cell counts and diversity one year after transplant mostly to newly produced T cells. Surviving recipient T cells and thymic progenitors accounted for the high day-60 TCRbeta diversity observed in some patients. Reportedly, alpha-beta T cells present about two months post-transplant originated from several hundred expanded clones of graft origin.

Germline CDR1 and CDR2: DFQATT and SNEGSKA (reference sequence). The CDR3 runs to 12 residues. Trimming removed 0 bases from V and 4 bases from J, with 6 bases in between. During its preparation, the TCRbeta library received unique molecular identifiers. Via MiXCR, TCRdb re-called the PCR reads, giving one row per CDR3 protein. The profile shows 90,000 to 100,000 distinct CDR3 sequences, under 25% of them singletons. A remark on this clonotype: Its antigen is unknown.

This TCR was recovered from a boy between 2 and 10 years old with acute lymphoblastic leukemia, due to receive a stem cell transplant. The chain employs TRBV20-1 and TRBJ2-5; no clear D gene. The sequences come from PBMCs, collected before TCRalphabeta/CD19-depleted stem cell transplant. DNA for the CDR3: TGCAGTGCTAGAGAACCCGGAGAGACCCAGTACTTC. Translated, it gives CSAREPGETQYF.